This TCR beta chain appears in the sequencing data of a study of blood T cell repertoires in COVID-19. Whole-study context: Recovered status in Cohort 3 required two negative PCRs, clearance, or symptom resolution. Samples taken during acute and convalescent COVID-19 were collected in the United States, Italy and Spain.

Clones were read by immunoSEQ multiplex PCR, and TCRdb kept only the in-frame ones, dropping some. The data contain approximately 140,000 clones, roughly 84% of them singletons. Across about two dozen US areas, participants ranged in age from about 18 to 100 years. Clinical histories supplied by participants themselves formed the basis of cohort assignment. This clone came up once. V gave up 3 bases and J gave up 6 bases, with 10 bases separating them. CDR3 length equals 12 residues. CDR1 is SGDLS and CDR2 is YYNGEE in the germline V gene. Sequencing was done on a sample of PBMCs or T cells enriched from blood (not recorded which). This sequence was found in a man aged 50 to 59 in a cohort exposed to, infected with or recovered from COVID-19 (not recorded which). The chain carries TRBV9 and TRBJ2-7; no reliable D call. The CDR3 loop is CASSGSSVEQYF. The CDR3 DNA reads as TGTGCCAGCAGCGGCTCATCAGTCGAGCAGTACTTC. The full variable domain, completed using reference TRBV9 and TRBJ2-7, is DSGVTQTPKHLITATGQRVTLRCSPRSGDLSVYWYQQSLDQGLQFLIQYYNGEERAKGNILERFSAQQFPDLHSELNLSSLELGDSALYFCASSGSSVEQYFGPGTRLTVT.